What follows describes a single T cell receptor (beta chain). Its target is unknown. PCR primers comprised 60 Vbeta and 13 Jbeta primers. Assay used: immunoSEQ multiplex PCR; TCRdb lists only in-frame clones, some missing. The table lists about 100,000 clones, roughly 79% of them singletons. The record originates from a study of cytomegalovirus exposure and HLA in healthy donors. Findings of the study overall: TCR sequences were mostly rare, though some public TCRs occurred in many donors. Among the CMV-associated chains, three were confirmed in vitro as specific for CMV antigens. Reportedly, TCR beta sequences accurately predicted HLA-A and HLA-B alleles in most subjects.

Sample: PBMCs. The receptor's source is a man between 60 and 75 years old in good health and CMV-seropositive.

As DNA, the CDR3 is TGTGCCAGCAGTTACTTCCGGGGGAGTGGGGCCAACGTCCTGACTTTC. As protein: CASSYFRGSGANVLTF. This chain joins TRBV6-5 and TRBJ2-6; weak D call: TRBD2 (6 bases). There are 16 residues in the CDR3. V was cut by 1 base and J by 3 bases, with 10 bases left in between. CDR1 is MNHEY, CDR2 SVGAGI, per germline.